This T cell receptor beta chain was captured in a study of blood T cell repertoires in COVID-19. The overall study: The samples span acute and convalescent COVID-19 from the United States, Italy and Spain.

This CDR3 region has 14 residues. Germline trimming cut 7 bases from V and 2 bases from J; bases unmatched to any gene: 5. Germline assignment: CDR1 MDHEN and CDR2 SYDVKM. Two negative PCRs, clearance, or symptom resolution had been documented for recovered Cohort 3 donors. The data were produced by immunoSEQ multiplex PCR, yet TCRdb's version contains in-frame clones alone and is incomplete. This table holds 400,000 or so clones, 85% to 90% found once. The chain links TRBV28 to TRBJ1-2; 9 nucleotides agree with TRBD1. Sample: PBMCs or T cells enriched from blood (not recorded which). The receptor was derived from a man aged 30 to 45 who had recovered from COVID-19. The CDR3 spells CASIKTGGNYGYTF. The CDR3 DNA reads TGTGCCAGCATTAAGACAGGGGGAAACTATGGCTACACCTTC.